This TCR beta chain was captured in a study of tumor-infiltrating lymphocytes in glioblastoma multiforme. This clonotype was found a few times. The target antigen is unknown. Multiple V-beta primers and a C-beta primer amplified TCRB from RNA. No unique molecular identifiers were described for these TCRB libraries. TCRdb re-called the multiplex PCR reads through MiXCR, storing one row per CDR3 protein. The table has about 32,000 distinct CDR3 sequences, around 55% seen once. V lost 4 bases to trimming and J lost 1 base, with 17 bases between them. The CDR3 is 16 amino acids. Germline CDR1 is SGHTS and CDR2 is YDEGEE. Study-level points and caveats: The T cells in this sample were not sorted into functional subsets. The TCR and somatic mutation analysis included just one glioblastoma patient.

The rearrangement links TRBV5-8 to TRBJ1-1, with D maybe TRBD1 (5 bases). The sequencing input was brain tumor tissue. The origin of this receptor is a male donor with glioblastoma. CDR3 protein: CASSTRGGFGNTEAFF. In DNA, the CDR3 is TGTGCCAGCAGCACGAGGGGTGGCTTCGGGAACACTGAAGCTTTCTTT.